These T cell receptor beta chains were read from a single sample in a study of T cell responses to AZD1222 COVID-19 vaccine. The protocol was immunoSEQ multiplex PCR, while the TCRdb copy is restricted to in-frame clones and leaves out a portion. The table has 150,000 to 200,000 clones, about 90% seen once. Sequences were derived from peripheral blood, sampled 28 days after the second dose of the MenACWY control vaccine. The receptor source for this set is an adult who received the MenACWY meningococcal vaccine as a control. Each CDR3 is given with its conserved first and last residue. A D gene is named only where the DNA matches it firmly. Clone size is shown for a subset of rows, as once, few, many or a class of expanded clone.

-	-	TRBV28	12	TRBJ1-1	CASTLEGTEAFF	TGTGCCAGCACCCTCGAGGGGACTGAAGCTTTCTTT
-	-	TRBV12-3/TRBV12-4	13	TRBJ1-4	CASSLGEDEKLFF	TGTGCCAGCAGTTTGGGAGAGGATGAAAAACTGTTTTTT
-	-	TRBV6-5	13	TRBJ2-3	CASRGLSTDTQYF	TGTGCCAGCAGGGGACTTAGCACAGATACGCAGTATTTT
-	-	TRBV11-2	16	TRBJ1-2	CASRNLVSGPSYGYTF	TGTGCCAGCAGGAACTTAGTTTCGGGGCCCAGCTATGGCTACACCTTC
-	-	TRBV5-4	17	TRBJ2-2	CASSLAAERANTGELFF	TGTGCCAGCAGCTTGGCGGCGGAGAGGGCGAACACCGGGGAGCTGTTTTTT
-	-	TRBV7-2	15	TRBJ2-3	CASSLMSGSTDTQYF	TGTGCCAGCAGCTTAATGAGCGGCAGCACAGATACGCAGTATTTT
once	TRBD1	TRBV9	15	TRBJ2-5	CASSPGTGGGETQYF	TGTGCCAGCAGCCCCGGGACAGGGGGCGGCGAGACCCAGTACTTC
-	-	TRBV9	14	TRBJ1-5	CASSVGALNQPQHF	TGTGCCAGCAGCGTAGGAGCGCTCAATCAGCCCCAGCATTTT
few	TRBD2	TRBV27	17	TRBJ2-5	CASSGLAGGPKQETQYF	TGTGCCAGCAGCGGGCTAGCGGGAGGGCCTAAGCAAGAGACCCAGTACTTC
-	-	TRBV5-6	14	TRBJ1-2	CASSLGIRGYGYTF	TGTGCCAGCAGCTTGGGCATCAGGGGTTATGGCTACACCTTC
-	TRBD1	TRBV28	15	TRBJ1-2	CASREWDRLNYGYTF	TGTGCCAGCAGGGAGTGGGACAGGCTTAACTATGGCTACACCTTC
-	-	TRBV7-2	13	TRBJ2-3	CASSSTPSDTQYF	TGTGCCAGCAGCTCCACCCCCTCAGATACGCAGTATTTT
-	-	TRBV7-8	12	TRBJ2-1	CASSQRVNEQFF	TGTGCCAGCAGCCAGAGGGTGAATGAGCAGTTCTTC
-	-	TRBV5-1	14	TRBJ2-7	CASSLAWRAYEQYF	TGCGCCAGCAGCTTGGCCTGGCGGGCCTACGAGCAGTACTTC
-	-	TRBV30	13	TRBJ1-1	CAWSVLGGTEAFF	TGTGCCTGGAGTGTACTAGGGGGGACTGAAGCTTTCTTT
-	TRBD2	TRBV6-1	16	TRBJ2-2	CASSEKGRGSGGELFF	TGTGCCAGCAGTGAGAAGGGGAGGGGTTCAGGCGGGGAGCTGTTTTTT
-	-	TRBV7-2	13	TRBJ2-2	CASSLTVMGELFF	TGTGCCAGCAGCTTAACAGTGATGGGGGAGCTGTTTTTT
-	-	TRBV19	15	TRBJ1-3	CASSIRTGSGNTIYF	TGTGCCAGTAGTATCAGAACAGGCTCTGGAAACACCATATATTTT